Below, one TCR beta chain is given with its context. Its specificity is not known. The authors reverse transcribed roughly 0.5 to 1 ug RNA with random hexamers. Using its own MiXCR run on the immunoSEQ multiplex PCR reads, TCRdb lists one record per CDR3 protein. The sample lists some 150,000 distinct CDR3 sequences, around 96% occurring once. The sample comes from a study of CD8 T cells in Susac syndrome. The overall study: Patients with Susac syndrome were therapy-naive, on corticosteroids, or on intravenous immunoglobulin alone at the time that blood was drawn. Study outcomes and limitations: No clonal expansion appeared among CD4+ T cells in Susac patients.

Trimming shortened V by 4 bases and J by 7 bases, and 20 bases separated the two germline ends. The CDR3 covers 16 residues. Germline V gene lookup returns CDR1 MGHDK and CDR2 SYGVNS. This sequence joins TRBV25-1 and TRBJ2-1; the D gene is possibly TRBD2 (6 bases). The receptor's source is a human donor with Susac syndrome. Sequencing used CD4+ T cells from PBMCs. DNA of the CDR3: TGTGCCAGCAGTGGCCTAGCGAGCCAACGGGGGAATGAGCAGTTCTTC. Amino acid sequence: CASSGLASQRGNEQFF.